A single T cell receptor beta chain is shown here with its context. This clone was seen a single time. Its antigen is still unknown. It has no much larger one-base neighbor in the sample; base qualities were not kept. The cohort consisted of 666 healthy bone marrow donors. All cohort members were sampled while nominally healthy, although unrecorded immune exposures were likely present. The donor was CMV seropositive and belonged to the group of over 250 seropositive cohort members. A peripheral blood sample was collected from each donor, and TCR beta sequencing was performed on peripheral blood mononuclear cells. The Qiagen DNeasy Blood Extraction Kit was used to extract genomic DNA from the blood cell samples. These data belong to a study of cytomegalovirus exposure and HLA in healthy donors (TCRdb year 2017). The study in broad terms: In an earlier analysis of under 600 of the donors, 250 to 350 Gb of sequence data and roughly 100 million unique TCR beta sequences from approximately 180 million T cells were reported. Both class I and class II loci were covered by HLA typing, at four-digit resolution. High-throughput TCR immunosequencing, statistical association of individual TCRs with disease status, and machine learning were combined to predict cytomegalovirus infection status. Donor age, sex, ethnicity and CMV serostatus were compiled together with the repertoire data. Roughly five DR-DQ haplotypes were handled as single units for association and clustering, since linkage in the cohort was strong. The study aimed to test whether cataloging public T cell receptors could reveal signatures of past pathogen exposure. The T cell repertoires of 666 subjects were profiled by immunosequencing and related to cytomegalovirus serostatus. Among the roughly 400 genotyped donors, around 81% belonged to the genetic ancestry cluster associated with self-reported Caucasian donors. Among some 410 genotyped donors of the cohort, an average of around 240,000 unique TCR beta nucleotide sequences were sequenced per donor, around 20% of them non-productive. An early release that covered fewer than 800 HLA-typed donors contained approximately 300 gigabases of sequencing data and about 84 million unique TCR sequences. Every repertoire in the discovery cohort had been generated on one and the same sequencing platform. Typing coverage varied by locus: roughly 629-630 donors for A, B, C, DRB1 and DQB1; under 550 for DQA1; 606 for DPA1; more than 450 for DPB1. To study patterns of TCR occurrence, a later analysis re-analyzed previously published TCR beta repertoires from several hundred donors and added high-resolution HLA genotyping. Genome-wide SNP genotypes for about 55% of the roughly 670 donors were used in a later genetic analysis, which treated that subset as a discovery cohort. The later analysis used no new phenotypic data to find candidate immune exposures, relying instead on TCR beta sequences and their occurrence across donors. In addition to the first cohort of approximately 670 subjects, a separate validation cohort of 100 to 150 different subjects was used. To decide whether each TCR beta V gene segment behaved as functional or pseudogenic, an earlier analysis of some 580 of the donors relied on high-throughput TCR beta sequencing. General findings and caveats noted by the study authors: In vitro tests confirmed that a few of the cytomegalovirus-associated TCR beta chains recognize cytomegalovirus antigens. Because the 87-base-pair reads could not distinguish some IMGT-functional V segments, including TRBV6-2 and TRBV6-3, those segments were excluded. Because HLA typing was unavailable for some donors at each locus, only the typed subset was used in association tests. The earlier analysis of 587 of the donors excluded approximately 17 rarely observed V segments, including chromosome 9 orphons, because counts were too low. In a later analysis, the rate of TCR association differed among HLA loci, with DRB1 alleles having the most associated TCRs and HLA-C alleles having the fewest. Cytomegalovirus status was reported to be diagnosed by the classifier with high specificity and sensitivity in both the original and validation cohorts. A total of fewer than 200 TCR beta chains were listed by the study as associated with cytomegalovirus. When HLA alleles, especially DR and DQ, strongly co-occurred, attributing TCR associations to individual alleles was difficult. In an earlier analysis of a few hundred of the donors, most TCR beta V segments were observed in productive rearrangements about 87% or about 30% of the time, broadly matching IMGT annotations. For the cohort, immune exposure information was limited to CMV serostatus. A group of highly shared sequence variants was considered likely to be a technical artifact of the sequencing pipeline. It was suggested by the authors that the approach could potentially be generalized to other disease states and immunological phenotypes. In a later analysis, about 16,000 TCR beta sequences were associated with specific HLA alleles at a false discovery rate of 0.05. Linkage disequilibrium might explain the correlated functional status among segregating V segments, but an unknown experimental factor could not be excluded. Most TCR sequences were seen in very few donors, while some public TCRs were found in many individuals. Most CMV-associated TCR beta chains appeared to be HLA-restricted in a later analysis, and the HLA associations seemed to be driven largely by CMV exposure. In a later analysis, HLA-associated TCR beta chains showed more clonal expansion and lower generation probabilities than non-associated chains that were equally common. According to a later analysis, parvovirus B19, influenza, CMV and Epstein-Barr virus appeared linked to several top co-occurrence clusters. An association between a missense DCLRE1C variant and V-gene and J-gene trimming of TCR beta chains was found in a later genetic analysis and replicated in an independent cohort. The cohort was sequenced for TCR beta chains only, and without alpha or paired-chain data the features that could be detected were limited. According to a later genetic analysis, donors in an Asian-associated ancestry cluster had fewer N-insertions in productive TCRs than the approximately 630-donor mean. Presence/absence analyses assumed roughly uniform sequencing depth across donors, an assumption that may not hold. A further reported finding was that TCR beta sequences accurately predicted the HLA-A and HLA-B alleles for most subjects in the first cohort.

Libraries were constructed by the immunoSEQ multiplex PCR assay. The multiplex PCR relied on a mix of 60 forward primers for TCR Vbeta segments and 13 reverse primers for TCR Jbeta segments. Amplification of the CDR3 region of rearranged TCR beta genes was performed with a multiplex PCR assay on genomic DNA. On the Illumina HiSeq System, the amplified TCR beta libraries were sequenced as 87-base-pair reads. Under the source paper's analysis protocol: A later analysis tallied tens of millions of unique TCR beta chains across the 550 to 850 repertoires, and 10 million to 11 million of those chains were shared by two or more donors. Raw reads were error-corrected and collapsed into unique sequences with a nearest-neighbor algorithm that merged closely related sequences to remove PCR and sequencing errors. To assign V, D and J gene segments, CDR3 sequences were aligned to IMGT reference sequences. For a sequence to be retained, a match of at least six nucleotides was required to both a V gene segment and a J gene segment. A rearrangement counted as productive if the CDR3 had no stop codons and remained in frame with V and J, and every other rearrangement counted as non-productive. CDR3 was defined according to IMGT convention as the region running from the second conserved V-encoded cysteine to the conserved J-encoded phenylalanine. Sequences without an unambiguous match to a single V gene segment were excluded from the earlier analysis of about 630 of the donors. In an earlier analysis of 450 to 700 of the donors, V segments were called functional above 56.7% productive rearrangements and were called segregating when the between-donor standard deviation exceeded 5%. A statistical classification framework was developed to diagnose cytomegalovirus status using the catalog of TCR beta chain sequences. A later analysis assigned V and J genes by comparing TCR nucleotide sequences with IMGT/GENE-DB human TR gene sequences. Using the TCRdist pipeline, a later analysis assigned CDR3 sequences along with most-parsimonious VDJ recombination scenarios. In a later analysis, each TCR beta chain was defined by its CDR3 amino acid sequence together with its V-gene family, and reads without a unique V-gene family were excluded. To address suspected cross-contamination and a sequencing artifact, a later analysis removed 450 to 700 highly shared, low-generation-probability nucleotide sequences. In a later analysis, a clonal expansion index was calculated for each public chain from normalized within-repertoire ranks of inferred template counts. Generation probabilities in a later analysis came from a VDJ recombination model fitted to out-of-frame rearrangements, and those results were checked against IGoR. In a later analysis, TCR-TCR, TCR-HLA and TCR-CMV co-occurrence was scored with hypergeometric tests, and a repertoire-size bias correction was applied to TCR pairs. To estimate false discovery rates, a later analysis permuted the HLA or CMV assignments 20 times. In a later analysis, co-occurring TCRs were grouped using DBSCAN, and TCRdist sequence similarity was added for clustering within HLA-allele-positive subsets. Co-occurrence clustering excluded repertoires with fewer than 30,000 or more than 120,000 public chains, plus five with anomalous nucleotide sharing. Held by TCRdb, this immuneACCESS table contains in-frame sequences only and omits some clones. Under half of the omission traces to an unresolved V gene where checked; the cause of the rest is unknown. That table supplies the V and J calls and clone size; D and trimming were determined from the DNA. For this sample the table gives 99,000 or so clones, of which 70% to 80% were detected only once. Clones ranked in the top ten supply 16% of the sample.

The junction shows trimming of 2 bases on V and 5 bases on J, and the gene matches do not reach 2 bases of it. The CDR3 sequence holds 15 residues, the cysteine and phenylalanine included. The entry retains the CDR3 DNA only, 45 bases that are in frame from base 1. The germline V gene (reference sequence) specifies MNHNY as CDR1 and SVGAGI as CDR2. This chain joins TRBV6-6 to TRBJ1-5, and TRBD1 matches 11 of the central bases. Sequencing was performed on PBMCs. The source is a man in his sixties in good health and CMV-seropositive. In nucleotide form, the sequence is TGTGCCAGCAGTTACGGGGGACAGGGGGATCAGCCCCAGCATTTT. This encodes CASSYGGQGDQPQHF.